The present TCR beta chain was sequenced within a study of T-cell reconstitution after alpha-beta-depleted transplantation in children (dated by TCRdb to about 2016). Background for the entire study: Using TCR repertoire profiling, the study quantitatively followed how T-cell immune reconstitution unfolded in children after TCRalphabeta/CD19-depleted allogeneic hematopoietic cell transplantation.

Per the publication, the treatment or condition label means: allogeneic hematopoietic cell transplantation with graft depleted of TCRalphabeta T cells and CD19 B cells. Transplant recipients were children who received TCRalphabeta/CD19-depleted allogeneic hematopoietic cell grafts. Libraries were prepared through PCR. TCRdb names Illumina HiSeq 2500 as the instrument used. TCR libraries were prepared with molecular barcoding, using unique molecular identifiers to normalize TCRbeta repertoire quantification. TCRdb applied fastp at Q25 and MiXCR to the public reads, then kept only in-frame beta chains. Entries are consolidated by CDR3 protein sequence, retaining the most common genes and DNA. For this sample the table gives more than 500,000 distinct CDR3 sequences, of which about an eighth were detected only once. In total, the top ten clones hold less than 15% of the sample. What the authors observed across the whole study: In some patients, the high TCRbeta diversity seen at day 60 was put down to recipient T cells and intrathymic progenitors that had survived conditioning. The apparently early alphabetaT-cell count recovery about two months after transplant was reportedly dependent on only several hundred rapidly expanded clones derived from non-depleted graft cells. Hyperexpanded clone frequencies declined over subsequent months; after one year, T-cell counts and TCRbeta diversity were mostly attributed to newly produced T cells.

With respect to this clonotype: Its antigen target is currently unknown. Per-base qualities were not stored, and no clone one base away is much larger.

The receptor comes from a female patient aged 2 to 10 who had a stem cell transplant for aplastic anemia, so the T cells may come from the graft donor. Sample: PBMCs, mostly from graft donor cells, taken 180 days after TCRalphabeta/CD19-depleted stem cell transplant.

The nucleotide sequence reads as follows: TGCAGTGCTAGGCAGCCCACAGGATCCTACGAGCAGTACTTC. This yields the protein CSARQPTGSYEQYF. Rearrangement joined TRBV20-1 to TRBJ2-7; the D region possibly corresponds to TRBD1 (5 bases align). The V and J ends are trimmed by 3 bases and 1 base, leaving 13 bases between them. The CDR3 measures 14 amino acids from cysteine to phenylalanine. Just the 42-base CDR3 DNA is kept, in frame starting at base 1. The germline V gene (reference sequence) specifies DFQATT as CDR1 and SNEGSKA as CDR2.